These 18 T cell receptor beta chains share one sample of origin, sequenced in a study of blood T cell repertoires in COVID-19. Profiling relied on immunoSEQ multiplex PCR, and the TCRdb table lists in-frame clones only, not all of them. The data hold tens of thousands of clones, with 80% observed a single time. The specimen sequenced was peripheral blood. The origin of the receptors is a human donor in a cohort sampled during active COVID-19.

This clone appeared a few times. This rearrangement joins TRBV7-9 to TRBJ2-7; 7 nucleotides agree with TRBD1. Losses at the gene ends were 8 bases for V and 1 base for J; bases not matched to a gene: 5. Germline CDR1 SEHNR, CDR2 FQNEAQ (reference sequence). The CDR3 has 13 amino acids. CDR3: CASGRDSSYEQYF. Here the CDR3 DNA reads TGTGCCAGCGGCAGGGACAGTTCCTACGAGCAGTACTTC.

The chain recombines TRBV14 with TRBJ1-2; the D is unclear. With 6 bases removed from V and 8 bases from J, the gap between germline ends came to 13 bases. The CDR3 runs to 12 residues. CDR1 is SGHDN, CDR2 FVKESK, per germline. The CDR3 bases are TGTGCCAGCAGTTCTACGGGGAGGGGCTACACCTTC. This codes for CASSSTGRGYTF.

This chain joins TRBV4-1 and TRBJ2-1; 10 bases align to TRBD2. Germline V gene lookup returns CDR1 MGHRA and CDR2 YSYEKL. V dropped 4 bases and J dropped 6; count of bases not matched to a gene: 6. CDR3 length: 15 residues. DNA for the CDR3: TGCGCCAGCAGCCTCGCAGCGGGAGGGGTCAATGAGCAGTTCTTC. This translates into CASSLAAGGVNEQFF.

V and J are TRBV27 and TRBJ2-7; tentatively, D is TRBD2 (5 bases). Germline V gives CDR1 MNHEY, CDR2 SMNVEV (reference sequence). V was shortened by 2 bases and J by 0 bases, with 11 bases between the two germline ends. CDR3 length: 15 amino acids. CDR3 protein: CASSLLAFSSYEQYF. As DNA, the CDR3 is TGTGCCAGCAGTTTACTAGCTTTCAGCTCCTACGAGCAGTACTTC.

The chain carries TRBV10-2 and TRBJ2-7, with 7 bases identical to TRBD1. The CDR3 spans 12 residues. After removal of 5 bases from V and 3 bases from J, the junction contained 1 base not matched to a gene. The germline gives CDR1 WSHSY, CDR2 SAAADI. The CDR3 DNA follows: TGCGCCAGCAGTTGGGACAGCTACGAGCAGTACTTC. It translates to CASSWDSYEQYF.

The CDR3 loop reads CASSLGGRTEAFF. The CDR3 coding sequence is TGTGCCAGCAGCTTAGGGGGCCGCACTGAAGCTTTCTTT. The chain is built from TRBV11-2 and TRBJ1-1; perhaps TRBD1 as D (5 bases). V lost 1 base to trimming and J lost 4 bases, with 7 bases between them. The CDR3 spans 13 residues. Germline V CDR1 and CDR2: SGHAT, FQNNGV.

The rearrangement uses TRBV2 and TRBJ1-5; possible D gene TRBD1, 6 bases. The CDR3 is 14 residues long. Trimming took 6 bases from V and 2 from J, leaving 11 bases between them. The germline CDR1 and CDR2 sequences are SNHLY and FYNNEI. The CDR3: CASRGQQGNQPQHF. CDR3 bases: TGTGCCAGCAGAGGACAGCAAGGCAATCAGCCCCAGCATTTT. Complete variable domain (other parts from reference TRBV2 and TRBJ1-5): EPEVTQTPSHQVTQMGQEVILRCVPISNHLYFYWYRQILGQKVEFLVSFYNNEISEKSEIFDDQFSVERPDGSNFTLKIRSTKLEDSAMYFCASRGQQGNQPQHFGDGTRLSIL.

This rearrangement joins TRBV27 to TRBJ1-5; D unresolved. The germline V and J ends were trimmed by 5 bases and 4 bases, with 9 bases remaining between them. From germline, CDR1 is MNHEY and CDR2 SMNVEV (reference sequence). CDR3 length: 13 amino acids. DNA of the CDR3: TGTGCCAGCAGTCCCGGGGAAAATCAGCCCCAGCATTTT. Residues: CASSPGENQPQHF.

The chain links TRBV6-5 to TRBJ2-1; D might be TRBD1 (6 bases). The CDR3 has 15 amino acids. Germline V gives CDR1 MNHEY, CDR2 SVGAGI. Trimming stripped 5 bases from V and 2 bases from J, with 13 bases between. The CDR3 sequence is CASSLRWTAYNEQFF. CDR3 nucleotides: TGTGCCAGCAGTCTCAGGTGGACAGCCTACAATGAGCAGTTCTTC.

This chain connects TRBV18 to TRBJ2-7; the match to TRBD1 covers 7 bases. The CDR3 length is 16 residues. The germline CDR1 and CDR2 sequences are KGHSH and LQKENI. The V gene end was trimmed by 1 base and the J gene end by 1 base; junction bases not matched to a gene: 7. The CDR3 reads CASSPRGMTGSYEQYF. The CDR3 DNA follows: TGTGCCAGCTCACCACGAGGGATGACAGGGTCCTACGAGCAGTACTTC.

The chain carries TRBV5-1 and TRBJ2-2; 8 bases line up with TRBD2. The V gene's germline CDR1 is SGHRS and CDR2 YFSETQ. The CDR3 runs 18 residues. Germline trimming cut 2 bases from V and 5 bases from J; bases unmatched to any gene: 14. CDR3 DNA: TGCGCCAGCAGCTTTTACAATAGCGGGACCCGGGGGACCGGGGAGCTGTTTTTT. Amino acids: CASSFYNSGTRGTGELFF.

The CDR3 DNA follows: TGTGCCAGCAGTTTAGTCCGACTAGGCACCATATATTTT. It encodes CASSLVRLGTIYF. This chain links TRBV12-3 or TRBV12-4 with TRBJ1-3; D uncertain. CDR3 length equals 13 residues. V was cut by 1 base and J by 9 bases, with 10 bases left in between.

V and J are TRBV4-1 and TRBJ2-1, with D possibly matching TRBD1 (5 bases). This CDR3 contains 17 residues. V lost 3 bases, J lost 2 bases, and 17 bases lay in between. CDR1 and CDR2 (germline): MGHRA, YSYEKL. CDR3 region: CASSQGSHRLTYNEQFF. CDR3 bases: TGCGCCAGCAGCCAGGGGTCCCACAGGCTTACCTACAATGAGCAGTTCTTC.

The chain uses TRBV11-3 and TRBJ2-5, with D perhaps matching TRBD2 (7 bases). CDR3 length equals 14 residues. Germline V gene data show CDR1 as SGHNT and CDR2 as YENEEA. V lost 5 bases to trimming and J lost 2 bases, with 12 bases between them. CDR3 bases: TGTGCCAGCAGCCCGGAGGGGGGGCAAGAGACCCAGTACTTC. Its translation: CASSPEGGQETQYF.

V and J are TRBV14 and TRBJ1-6; tentative D call: TRBD1 (5 bases). This CDR3 comprises 15 residues. Germline assignment: CDR1 SGHDN and CDR2 FVKESK. Trimming pared 2 bases from V and 4 bases from J, leaving 9 bases between. CDR3 DNA sequence: TGTGCCAGCAGCCAATCCGGGGGGTATAATTCACCCCTCCACTTT. Its protein is CASSQSGGYNSPLHF.

V is TRBV6-1 and J is TRBJ2-3, with D possibly TRBD2 on 7 matching bases. Germline CDR1 MNHNS, CDR2 SASEGT. V was shortened by 3 bases and J by 9 bases, with 19 bases between the two germline ends. The CDR3 runs 15 residues. This CDR3 is CASSEGGAWGVTQYF. The CDR3 nucleotides are TGTGCCAGCAGTGAGGGGGGGGCCTGGGGAGTAACGCAGTATTTT.

This chain joins TRBV5-1 and TRBJ1-1, with TRBD1 matching over 8 bases. CDR1 and CDR2 from the germline V gene are SGHRS and YFSETQ. This CDR3 comprises 15 residues. V lost 0 bases and J lost 4; bases outside the gene matches: 5. The CDR3 region is CASSLAYRGSTEAFF. The CDR3 region has the DNA TGCGCCAGCAGCTTGGCGTACAGGGGGTCCACTGAAGCTTTCTTT.

The chain recombines TRBV28 with TRBJ2-7; D might be TRBD1 (5 bases). Germline loops: CDR1 MDHEN, CDR2 SYDVKM. The V end was cut by 4 bases, the J end by 6 bases, with 16 bases between. The CDR3 covers 14 residues. CDR3 nucleotides: TGTGCCAGCAGTTCCCCCTCCGCGACAGCCGAGCAGTACTTC. It is translated as CASSSPSATAEQYF. Full variable domain (rest looked up from reference TRBV28 and TRBJ2-7): DVKVTQSSRYLVKRTGEKVFLECVQDMDHENMFWYRQDPGLGLRLIYFSYDVKMKEKGDIPEGYSVSREKKERFSLILESASTNQTSMYLCASSSPSATAEQYFGPGTRLTVT.